This TCR beta chain was obtained from a study of T-cell memory formation after mild COVID-19. Study outcomes and limitations: Clones that contracted clustered mainly in CM and EM if CD4+ and in EMRA if CD8+. CD4/CD8 balance held among clones contracting day 15 to 85, and later expanders leaned CD4+.

This CDR3 region has 15 residues. Germline CDR1 is SGHVS and CDR2 is FQNEAQ. With 1 base clipped from V and 9 bases from J, the junction kept 10 bases outside the gene matches. In this sample, this clonotype turned up a few times. Its antigen is not known. Amplification by 5'RACE using constant-segment primers produced TCR alpha and TCR beta cDNA libraries that carried sample barcodes and UMIs. TCRdb recomputed calls from the 5' RACE reads with MiXCR, one row per CDR3 protein. The sample holds 250,000 to 350,000 distinct CDR3 sequences; roughly 17% are singletons and the top ten take roughly 25%. The chain links TRBV7-8 to TRBJ1-1; 8 bases map to TRBD1. Sequencing was carried out using PBMCs or a T cell subset sorted from them (not recorded which). The sequence came from a man between 18 and 29 years old who had mild COVID-19 (a few samples of this study predate the infection). Cell type and time point are not known. CDR3 nucleotides: TGTGCCAGCAGCTTAGGGGGACAGGCCGGGAGGAAAGCTTTCTTT. Amino acid sequence: CASSLGGQAGRKAFF.